The clone carrying this T cell receptor (beta chain) has only a few counts. Its target is unknown. The data belong to a study of T cell responses to AZD1222 COVID-19 vaccine. Study-wide results and caveats: Samples come after the peak T cell response, not at day 14. Epitopes outside B.1.351 and B.1.1.7 mutated regions reportedly drew nearly half of spike TCRs.

Doses given second, at about 4 or about 12 weeks, were pooled. CDR3 length equals 16 residues. Trimming took off 4 bases at V and 3 bases at J, with 15 bases between the two ends. Per germline, CDR1 MDHEN and CDR2 SYDVKM. Clones were read by immunoSEQ multiplex PCR, and TCRdb kept only the in-frame ones, dropping some. The sample lists under 200,000 clones; 70% to 90% were seen once. This clonotype was obtained from an adult who received the AZD1222 COVID-19 vaccine. The sample was peripheral blood, taken 28 days after the second AZD1222 dose. The V and J genes are TRBV28 and TRBJ2-2; D not resolved. Written as DNA, the CDR3 is TGTGCCAGCAGTTCCCTCGGCTTCGGTGACACCGGGGAGCTGTTTTTT. Its protein product is CASSSLGFGDTGELFF.